This is a list of T cell receptor beta chains from one sample in a study of T cell responses to AZD1222 COVID-19 vaccine. Method: immunoSEQ multiplex PCR; TCRdb's copy keeps in-frame clones and lacks some. The sample lists 95,000 to 130,000 clones; approximately 83% were seen once. Sequenced here: peripheral blood, sampled on day 0 of MenACWY control vaccination. Source of these receptors: an adult in good health. Both conserved end residues are part of each CDR3. The order of the fields is D gene, V gene, clone size, J gene, CDR3 DNA, CDR3 protein. The D gene is left open where the match is weak. Only part of the rows carry a size: once, few, many, or a class if the clone is expanded.

D gene: -
V gene: TRBV2
clone size: -
J gene: TRBJ1-6
CDR3 DNA: TGTGCCAGCAGTGACCGTAGGGCCGTTAATAATTCACCCCTCCACTTT
CDR3 protein: CASSDRRAVNNSPLHF

D gene: -
V gene: TRBV5-1
clone size: -
J gene: TRBJ2-3
CDR3 DNA: TGCGCCAGCAGCTTGGAAACAGATACGCAGTATTTT
CDR3 protein: CASSLETDTQYF

D gene: -
V gene: TRBV21-1
clone size: -
J gene: TRBJ2-7
CDR3 DNA: TGTGCCAGCAGCAAAGTTCAGGTGCGCTACGAGCAGTACTTC
CDR3 protein: CASSKVQVRYEQYF

D gene: -
V gene: TRBV7-8
clone size: -
J gene: TRBJ1-2
CDR3 DNA: TGTGCCAGCAGCCCTGACAGTAACTATGGCTACACCTTC
CDR3 protein: CASSPDSNYGYTF

D gene: TRBD2
V gene: TRBV3-1/TRBV3-2
clone size: -
J gene: TRBJ2-5
CDR3 DNA: TGTGCCAGCAGCCCTCGACTAGCGGGGGGGCCTAGGGAGACCCAGTACTTC
CDR3 protein: CASSPRLAGGPRETQYF

D gene: -
V gene: TRBV20-1
clone size: -
J gene: TRBJ1-5
CDR3 DNA: TGCAGTGCTAGTCTTTCCCGGCAACAGCCCCAGCATTTT
CDR3 protein: CSASLSRQQPQHF

D gene: -
V gene: TRBV7-9
clone size: -
J gene: TRBJ2-3
CDR3 DNA: TGTGCCAGCAGCTTCGTTAAGGGGGGGGGCACAGATACGCAGTATTTT
CDR3 protein: CASSFVKGGGTDTQYF

D gene: TRBD2
V gene: TRBV7-3
clone size: -
J gene: TRBJ2-1
CDR3 DNA: TGTGCCAGCAGCTTAACCGGGACTAGCGCAGCGAATGAGCAGTTCTTC
CDR3 protein: CASSLTGTSAANEQFF

D gene: -
V gene: TRBV6-5
clone size: -
J gene: TRBJ2-4
CDR3 DNA: TGTGCCAGCAGTTACTCGAGTCGGGACACTCAGTACTTC
CDR3 protein: CASSYSSRDTQYF

D gene: -
V gene: TRBV3-1/TRBV3-2
clone size: -
J gene: TRBJ1-3
CDR3 DNA: TGTGCCAGCAGCCAATCCAGGACAGCCTCTGGAAACACCATATATTTT
CDR3 protein: CASSQSRTASGNTIYF

D gene: -
V gene: TRBV18
clone size: -
J gene: TRBJ1-1
CDR3 DNA: TGTGCCAGCTCACCGGAACCCGAAGAAGCTTTCTTT
CDR3 protein: CASSPEPEEAFF

D gene: -
V gene: TRBV29-1
clone size: -
J gene: TRBJ1-2
CDR3 DNA: TGCAGCGTTGAACCCTTAGCCGTGGCGGAGTTTGGCTACACCTTC
CDR3 protein: CSVEPLAVAEFGYTF

D gene: TRBD1
V gene: TRBV7-9
clone size: -
J gene: TRBJ1-6
CDR3 DNA: TGTGCCAGCAGCCTAGGTAACAGGGGTAGTTCACCCCTCCACTTT
CDR3 protein: CASSLGNRGSSPLHF

D gene: -
V gene: TRBV18
clone size: -
J gene: TRBJ1-1
CDR3 DNA: TGTGCCAGCTCAGGGGCAGCGAACACTGAAGCTTTCTTT
CDR3 protein: CASSGAANTEAFF

D gene: -
V gene: TRBV3-1/TRBV3-2
clone size: -
J gene: TRBJ1-1
CDR3 DNA: TGTGCCAGCAGCCAAGGGGGTGAAGCTTTCTTT
CDR3 protein: CASSQGGEAFF

D gene: -
V gene: TRBV5-8
clone size: -
J gene: TRBJ1-4
CDR3 DNA: TGTGCCAGCAGTCCACCCCTTTTGATCGGAAAACTGTTTTTT
CDR3 protein: CASSPPLLIGKLFF

D gene: -
V gene: TRBV3-1/TRBV3-2
clone size: few
J gene: TRBJ2-1
CDR3 DNA: TGTGCCAGCAGCCAACCGAGGGGGCGGGGTAACAATGAGCAGTTCTTC
CDR3 protein: CASSQPRGRGNNEQFF

D gene: -
V gene: TRBV7-6
clone size: -
J gene: TRBJ1-4
CDR3 DNA: TGTGCCAGCAGCCGAGACGGGCCAGCAACTAATGAAAAACTGTTTTTT
CDR3 protein: CASSRDGPATNEKLFF

D gene: -
V gene: TRBV12-2
clone size: -
J gene: TRBJ1-5
CDR3 DNA: TGTGCAAGTCGCTTAGAGGCCGGGACAATGATGCTGAATCAGCCCCAGCATTTT
CDR3 protein: CASRLEAGTMMLNQPQHF

D gene: -
V gene: TRBV2
clone size: -
J gene: TRBJ1-2
CDR3 DNA: TGTGCCAGCGGTCCTCCCTATGGCTACACCTTC
CDR3 protein: CASGPPYGYTF

D gene: -
V gene: TRBV11-2
clone size: -
J gene: TRBJ2-5
CDR3 DNA: TGTGCCAGCAGCTTAGATGGCAGGTCTGAAGAGACCCAGTACTTC
CDR3 protein: CASSLDGRSEETQYF

D gene: TRBD2
V gene: TRBV7-2
clone size: -
J gene: TRBJ2-5
CDR3 DNA: TGTGCCAGCAGCTCCCAACTAGCGGGGGGGCGCGAGACCCAGTACTTC
CDR3 protein: CASSSQLAGGRETQYF

D gene: -
V gene: TRBV6-6
clone size: once
J gene: TRBJ1-3
CDR3 DNA: TGTGCCAGCAGTCGCGAACAGGGAACCCTTAGCTCTGGAAACACCATATATTTT
CDR3 protein: CASSREQGTLSSGNTIYF

D gene: -
V gene: TRBV7-2
clone size: -
J gene: TRBJ1-2
CDR3 DNA: TGTGCCAGCAGCCCCGGACAGTTCTATGGCTACACCTTC
CDR3 protein: CASSPGQFYGYTF

D gene: -
V gene: TRBV6-2/TRBV6-3
clone size: -
J gene: TRBJ1-1
CDR3 DNA: TGTGCCAGCAGTTATTTGGGCGTGGCTTTCTTT
CDR3 protein: CASSYLGVAFF

D gene: TRBD1
V gene: TRBV18
clone size: -
J gene: TRBJ1-2
CDR3 DNA: TGTGCCAGCTCACCTACGACAGGGAACTATGGCTACACCTTC
CDR3 protein: CASSPTTGNYGYTF

D gene: -
V gene: TRBV21-1
clone size: -
J gene: TRBJ2-7
CDR3 DNA: TGTGCCAGCAGCAAAGGGGGGACCTACGAGCAGTACTTC
CDR3 protein: CASSKGGTYEQYF

D gene: TRBD1
V gene: TRBV5-1
clone size: -
J gene: TRBJ1-6
CDR3 DNA: TGCGCCAGCAGCTTGCAGGGGGCGAGGAATTCACCCCTCCACTTT
CDR3 protein: CASSLQGARNSPLHF

D gene: -
V gene: TRBV6-5
clone size: -
J gene: TRBJ1-1
CDR3 DNA: TGTGCCAGCAGTTACTCAGGGGAGTGGGCTTTCTTT
CDR3 protein: CASSYSGEWAFF

D gene: TRBD1
V gene: TRBV6-2/TRBV6-3
clone size: -
J gene: TRBJ2-4
CDR3 DNA: TGTGCCAGCAGTTCTAGGACAGGGGGAGCCAAAAACATTCAGTACTTC
CDR3 protein: CASSSRTGGAKNIQYF

D gene: -
V gene: TRBV5-4
clone size: -
J gene: TRBJ1-3
CDR3 DNA: TGTGCCAGCAGCCCCGGTAGTTCTGGAAACACCATATATTTT
CDR3 protein: CASSPGSSGNTIYF

D gene: -
V gene: TRBV6-5
clone size: -
J gene: TRBJ2-3
CDR3 DNA: TGTGCCAGCAGCGAGACCGGGAGACCCACAGATACGCAGTATTTT
CDR3 protein: CASSETGRPTDTQYF

D gene: -
V gene: TRBV7-9
clone size: -
J gene: TRBJ2-1
CDR3 DNA: TGTGCCAGCAGCTTAGTTTCTGATGAGCAGTTCTTC
CDR3 protein: CASSLVSDEQFF

D gene: -
V gene: TRBV7-9
clone size: -
J gene: TRBJ1-6
CDR3 DNA: TGTGCCAGCAGCTTAGATAATTCACCCCTCCACTTT
CDR3 protein: CASSLDNSPLHF

D gene: TRBD2
V gene: TRBV14
clone size: -
J gene: TRBJ2-2
CDR3 DNA: TGTGCCAGCAGCCAAGGGGTTCGGCTAGCGGGCCTAAACACCGGGGAGCTGTTTTTT
CDR3 protein: CASSQGVRLAGLNTGELFF

D gene: TRBD1
V gene: TRBV19
clone size: -
J gene: TRBJ1-4
CDR3 DNA: TGTGCCAGTAGTCACCACGTCTCCCGGGACAGTGGTGAAAAACTGTTTTTT
CDR3 protein: CASSHHVSRDSGEKLFF

D gene: TRBD1
V gene: TRBV4-2
clone size: -
J gene: TRBJ2-2
CDR3 DNA: TGTGCCAGCAGCCAAGACCGGACAGGGACGAACACCGGGGAGCTGTTTTTT
CDR3 protein: CASSQDRTGTNTGELFF

D gene: TRBD1
V gene: TRBV30
clone size: -
J gene: TRBJ1-3
CDR3 DNA: TGTGCCTGGAGTCCAAAAGGGACAGGGGAAAACACCATATATTTT
CDR3 protein: CAWSPKGTGENTIYF

D gene: -
V gene: TRBV5-4
clone size: -
J gene: TRBJ1-1
CDR3 DNA: TGTGCCAGCAGCTTGGACCCGACAGGTGGGGGCACTGAAGCTTTCTTT
CDR3 protein: CASSLDPTGGGTEAFF

D gene: TRBD1
V gene: TRBV9
clone size: -
J gene: TRBJ2-1
CDR3 DNA: TGTGCCAGCAGTGACGGACAGGGTAGCTATGAGCAGTTCTTC
CDR3 protein: CASSDGQGSYEQFF

D gene: -
V gene: TRBV5-1
clone size: once
J gene: TRBJ2-7
CDR3 DNA: TGCGCCAGCAGCACTTCCTACGAGCAGTACTTC
CDR3 protein: CASSTSYEQYF

D gene: -
V gene: TRBV5-1
clone size: -
J gene: TRBJ2-1
CDR3 DNA: TGCGCCAGCAGCTTGGGTCCTGGCGGGCTAGGCAATGAGCAGTTCTTC
CDR3 protein: CASSLGPGGLGNEQFF

D gene: TRBD1
V gene: TRBV19
clone size: -
J gene: TRBJ1-5
CDR3 DNA: TGTGCCAGTAGTATGGGGACAGGGATTAATCAGCCCCAGCATTTT
CDR3 protein: CASSMGTGINQPQHF

D gene: TRBD1
V gene: TRBV5-1
clone size: -
J gene: TRBJ1-6
CDR3 DNA: TGCGCCAGCAGCTTCCAAGGGACAGCCGATAATTCACCCCTCCACTTT
CDR3 protein: CASSFQGTADNSPLHF

D gene: TRBD1
V gene: TRBV19
clone size: -
J gene: TRBJ2-7
CDR3 DNA: TGTGCCAGTAGTATTGGGACAGGCTCCTACGAGCAGTACTTC
CDR3 protein: CASSIGTGSYEQYF

D gene: -
V gene: TRBV5-1
clone size: -
J gene: TRBJ1-2
CDR3 DNA: TGCGCCAGCAGTTCCGGGCTAAACTATGGCTACACCTTC
CDR3 protein: CASSSGLNYGYTF

D gene: -
V gene: TRBV5-1
clone size: -
J gene: TRBJ2-7
CDR3 DNA: TGCGCCAGCAGTCAAGGGACGGACCGACCTGAGCAGTACTTC
CDR3 protein: CASSQGTDRPEQYF

D gene: -
V gene: TRBV19
clone size: -
J gene: TRBJ2-5
CDR3 DNA: TGTGCCAGTAGTATAACAGGGTTTACGGAGACCCAGTACTTC
CDR3 protein: CASSITGFTETQYF

D gene: TRBD1
V gene: TRBV7-9
clone size: -
J gene: TRBJ1-1
CDR3 DNA: TGTGCCAGCATCCCGTCTGGGACAGGTGGAGCTTTCTTT
CDR3 protein: CASIPSGTGGAFF

D gene: -
V gene: TRBV3-1/TRBV3-2
clone size: once
J gene: TRBJ2-2
CDR3 DNA: TGTGCCAGCAGGAGCACCGGGGAGCTGTTTTTT
CDR3 protein: CASRSTGELFF